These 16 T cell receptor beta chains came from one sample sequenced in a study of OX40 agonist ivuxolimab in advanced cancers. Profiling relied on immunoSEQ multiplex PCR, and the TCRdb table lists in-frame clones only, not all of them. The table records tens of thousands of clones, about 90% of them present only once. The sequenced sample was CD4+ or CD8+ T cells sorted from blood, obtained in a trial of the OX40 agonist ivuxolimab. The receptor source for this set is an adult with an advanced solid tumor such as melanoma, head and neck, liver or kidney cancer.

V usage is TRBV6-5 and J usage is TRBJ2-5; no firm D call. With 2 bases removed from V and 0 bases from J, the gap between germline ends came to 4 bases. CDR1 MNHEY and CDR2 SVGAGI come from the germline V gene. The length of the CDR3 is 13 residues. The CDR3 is CASSYRDQETQYF. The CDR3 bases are TGTGCCAGCAGTTACAGGGACCAAGAGACCCAGTACTTC.

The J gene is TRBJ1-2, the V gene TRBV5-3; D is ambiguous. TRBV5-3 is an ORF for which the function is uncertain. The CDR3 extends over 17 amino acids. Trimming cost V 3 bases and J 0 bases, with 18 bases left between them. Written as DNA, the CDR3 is TGTGCCAGAAGCTGGGAACCCCGGGAGAAATCTAACTATGGCTACACCTTC. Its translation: CARSWEPREKSNYGYTF.

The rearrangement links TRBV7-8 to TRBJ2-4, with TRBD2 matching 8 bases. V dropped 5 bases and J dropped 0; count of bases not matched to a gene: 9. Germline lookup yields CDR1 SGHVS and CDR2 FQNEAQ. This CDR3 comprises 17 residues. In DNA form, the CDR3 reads TGTGCCAGCAGCGACTCAAGAGCGGGGGTAGCCAAAAACATTCAGTACTTC. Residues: CASSDSRAGVAKNIQYF.

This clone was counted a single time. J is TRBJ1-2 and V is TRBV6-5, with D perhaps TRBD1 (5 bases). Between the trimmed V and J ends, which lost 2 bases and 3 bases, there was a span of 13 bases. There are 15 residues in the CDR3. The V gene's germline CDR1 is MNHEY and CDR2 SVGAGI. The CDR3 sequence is CASSYGDTRDYGYTF. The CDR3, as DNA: TGTGCCAGCAGTTACGGAGACACCAGGGACTATGGCTACACCTTC.

CDR3 sequence (DNA): TGTGCCAGCAGCTTAGAACAGGGGTACACCACCATATATTTT. Translation: CASSLEQGYTTIYF. The J gene is TRBJ1-3, the V gene TRBV11-2; 7 nucleotides line up with TRBD1. After removal of 0 bases from V and 9 bases from J, the junction contained 5 bases not matched to a gene. Germline V gene data show CDR1 as SGHAT and CDR2 as FQNNGV. The CDR3 is 14 residues long.

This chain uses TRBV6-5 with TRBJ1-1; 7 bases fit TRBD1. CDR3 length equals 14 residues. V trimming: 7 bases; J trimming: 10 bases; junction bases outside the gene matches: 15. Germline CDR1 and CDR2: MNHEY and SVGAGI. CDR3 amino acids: CASILEGTTGRAFF. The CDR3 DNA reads TGTGCCAGCATCCTAGAGGGGACGACAGGGCGAGCTTTCTTT.

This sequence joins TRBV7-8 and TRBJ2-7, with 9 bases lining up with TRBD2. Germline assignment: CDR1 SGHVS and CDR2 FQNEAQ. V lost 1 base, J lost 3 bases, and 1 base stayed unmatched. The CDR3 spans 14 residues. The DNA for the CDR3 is TGTGCCAGCAGCTTAGGGACTAGCGACTACGAGCAGTACGTC. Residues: CASSLGTSDYEQYV.

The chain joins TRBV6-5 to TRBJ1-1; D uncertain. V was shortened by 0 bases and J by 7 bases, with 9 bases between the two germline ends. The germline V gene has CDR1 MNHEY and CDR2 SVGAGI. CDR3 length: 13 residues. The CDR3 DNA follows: TGTGCCAGCAGTTACTCGAGCCACGGTGAAGCTTTCTTT. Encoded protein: CASSYSSHGEAFF.

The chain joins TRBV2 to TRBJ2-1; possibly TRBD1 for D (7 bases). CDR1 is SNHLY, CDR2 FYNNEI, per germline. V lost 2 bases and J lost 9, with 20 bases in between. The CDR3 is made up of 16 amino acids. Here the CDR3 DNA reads TGTGCCAGCAGTGAATACAGGGGCGGGACGGATGGTGAGCAGTTCTTC. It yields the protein CASSEYRGGTDGEQFF.

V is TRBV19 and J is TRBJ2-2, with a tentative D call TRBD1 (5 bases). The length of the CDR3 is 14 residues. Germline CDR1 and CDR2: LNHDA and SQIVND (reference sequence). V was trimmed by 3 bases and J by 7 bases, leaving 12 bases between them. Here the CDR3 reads CASSIKGWGGELFF. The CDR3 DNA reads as TGTGCCAGTAGTATCAAGGGGTGGGGCGGGGAGCTGTTTTTT.

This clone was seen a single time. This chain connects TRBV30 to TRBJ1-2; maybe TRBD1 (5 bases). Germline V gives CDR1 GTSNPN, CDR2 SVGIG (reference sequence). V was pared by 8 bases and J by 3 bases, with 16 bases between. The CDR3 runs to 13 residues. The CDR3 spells CASGARPYYGYTF. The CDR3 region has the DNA TGTGCCAGCGGGGCCCGGCCCTACTATGGCTACACCTTC.

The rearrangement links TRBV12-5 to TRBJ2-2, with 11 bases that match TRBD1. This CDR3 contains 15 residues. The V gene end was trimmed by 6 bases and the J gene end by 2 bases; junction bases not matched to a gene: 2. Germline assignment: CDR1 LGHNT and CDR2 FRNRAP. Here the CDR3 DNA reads TGTGCTAGTGGATGGACAGGGGGCAACACCGGGGAGCTGTTTTTT. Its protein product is CASGWTGGNTGELFF. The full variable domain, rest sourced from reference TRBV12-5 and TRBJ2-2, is DARVTQTPRHKVTEMGQEVTMRCQPILGHNTVFWYRQTMMQGLELLAYFRNRAPLDDSGMPKDRFSAEMPDATLATLKIQPSEPRDSAVYFCASGWTGGNTGELFFGEGSRLTVL.

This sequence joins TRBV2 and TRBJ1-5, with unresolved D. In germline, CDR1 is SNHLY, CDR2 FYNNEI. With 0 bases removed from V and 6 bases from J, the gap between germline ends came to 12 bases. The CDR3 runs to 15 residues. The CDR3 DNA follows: TGTGCCAGCAGTGAAGCGCTTCGCGGAGGTCAGCCCCAGCATTTT. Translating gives CASSEALRGGQPQHF.

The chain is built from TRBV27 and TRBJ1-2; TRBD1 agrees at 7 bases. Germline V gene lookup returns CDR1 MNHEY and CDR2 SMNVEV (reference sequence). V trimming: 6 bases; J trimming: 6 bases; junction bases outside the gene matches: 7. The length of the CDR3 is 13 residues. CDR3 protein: CASRFRGGDGYTF. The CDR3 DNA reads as TGTGCCAGCAGATTCAGGGGGGGGGATGGCTACACCTTC.

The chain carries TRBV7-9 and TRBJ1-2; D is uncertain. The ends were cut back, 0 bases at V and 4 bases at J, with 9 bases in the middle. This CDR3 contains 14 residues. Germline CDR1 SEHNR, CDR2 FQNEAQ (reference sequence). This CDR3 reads CASSLASSSYGYTF. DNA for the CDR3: TGTGCCAGCAGCTTAGCCTCGTCGTCCTATGGCTACACCTTC.

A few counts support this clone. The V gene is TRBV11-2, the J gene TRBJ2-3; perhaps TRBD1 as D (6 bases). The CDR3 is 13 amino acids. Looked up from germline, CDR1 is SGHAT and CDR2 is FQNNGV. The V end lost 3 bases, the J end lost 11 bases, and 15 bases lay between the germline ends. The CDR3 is CASSFKSGTKQYF. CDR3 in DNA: TGTGCCAGCAGCTTCAAGTCCGGGACAAAGCAGTATTTT.